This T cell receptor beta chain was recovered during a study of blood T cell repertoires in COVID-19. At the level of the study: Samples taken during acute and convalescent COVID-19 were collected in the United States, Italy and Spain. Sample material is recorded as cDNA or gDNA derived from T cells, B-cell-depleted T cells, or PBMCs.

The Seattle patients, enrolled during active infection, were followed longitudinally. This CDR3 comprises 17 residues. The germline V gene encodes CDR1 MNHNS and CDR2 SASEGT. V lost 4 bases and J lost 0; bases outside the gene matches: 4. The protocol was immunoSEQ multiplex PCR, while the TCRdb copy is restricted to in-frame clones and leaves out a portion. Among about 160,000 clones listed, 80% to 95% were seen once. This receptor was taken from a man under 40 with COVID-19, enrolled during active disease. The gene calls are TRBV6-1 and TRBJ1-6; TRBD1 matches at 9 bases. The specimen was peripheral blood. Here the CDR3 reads CASSGTGESSYNSPLHF. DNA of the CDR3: TGTGCCAGCAGTGGGACAGGGGAGAGCTCCTATAATTCACCCCTCCACTTT.